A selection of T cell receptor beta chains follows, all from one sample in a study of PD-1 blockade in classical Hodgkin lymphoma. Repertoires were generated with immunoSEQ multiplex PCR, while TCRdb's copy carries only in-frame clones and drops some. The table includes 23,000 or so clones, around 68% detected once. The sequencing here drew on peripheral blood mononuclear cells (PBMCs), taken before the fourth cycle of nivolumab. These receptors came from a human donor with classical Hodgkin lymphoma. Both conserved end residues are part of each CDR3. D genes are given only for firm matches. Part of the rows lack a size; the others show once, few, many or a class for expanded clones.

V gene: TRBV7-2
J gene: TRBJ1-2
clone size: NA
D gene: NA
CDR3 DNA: TGTGCCAGCAGCTCAATGGTAAAACGGGACTTTTCCTCCTATGGCTACACCTTC
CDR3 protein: CASSSMVKRDFSSYGYTF

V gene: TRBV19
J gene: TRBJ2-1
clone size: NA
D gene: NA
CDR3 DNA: TGTGCCAGTAGTATCGCCAGGTCAATTGACAATGAGCAGTTCTTC
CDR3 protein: CASSIARSIDNEQFF

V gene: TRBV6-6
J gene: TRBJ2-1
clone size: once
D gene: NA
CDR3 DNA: TGTGCCAGCAGTGCCCCGGGACTTAGCTCCTACAATGAGCAGTTCTTC
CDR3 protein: CASSAPGLSSYNEQFF

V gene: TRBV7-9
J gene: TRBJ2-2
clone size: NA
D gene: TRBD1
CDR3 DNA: TGTGCCAGCACCCCTCCAGGGGGCTTCACCGGGGAGCTGTTTTTT
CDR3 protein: CASTPPGGFTGELFF

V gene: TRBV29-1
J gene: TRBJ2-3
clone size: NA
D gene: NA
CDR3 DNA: TGCAGCGCAGGGGTCCCCGGGGGCACAGATACGCAGTATTTT
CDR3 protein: CSAGVPGGTDTQYF

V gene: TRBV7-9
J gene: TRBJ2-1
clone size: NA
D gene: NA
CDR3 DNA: TGTGCCAGCAGCTCGACACTGAGGGGTGAGCAGTTCTTC
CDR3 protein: CASSSTLRGEQFF

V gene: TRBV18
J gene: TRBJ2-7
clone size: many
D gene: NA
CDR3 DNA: TGTGCCAGCTCACCTGAACAGGACTACGAGCAGTACTTC
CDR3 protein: CASSPEQDYEQYF

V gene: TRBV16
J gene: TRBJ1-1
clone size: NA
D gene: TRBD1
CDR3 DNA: TGTGCCAGCAGCACGGGACAGGGGTCTGAAGCTTTCTTT
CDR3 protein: CASSTGQGSEAFF

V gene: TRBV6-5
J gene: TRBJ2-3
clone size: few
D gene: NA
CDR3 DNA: TGTGCCAGCAGCCCCCGTCACAGAGATACGCAGTATTTT
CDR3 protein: CASSPRHRDTQYF

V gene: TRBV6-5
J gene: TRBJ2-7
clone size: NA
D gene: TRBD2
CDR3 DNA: TGTGCCAGCTCTATACTAGCGGGTGCCGCCTACGAGCAGTACTTC
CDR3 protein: CASSILAGAAYEQYF

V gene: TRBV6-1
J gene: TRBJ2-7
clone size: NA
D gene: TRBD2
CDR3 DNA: TGTGCCAGCAGTGGGGGGGGCGAGCAGTACTTC
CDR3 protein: CASSGGGEQYF

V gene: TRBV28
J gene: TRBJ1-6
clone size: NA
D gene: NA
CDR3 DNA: TGTGCCAGCAGTCTTCGGTCGGTTAATTCACCCCTCCACTTT
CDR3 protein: CASSLRSVNSPLHF

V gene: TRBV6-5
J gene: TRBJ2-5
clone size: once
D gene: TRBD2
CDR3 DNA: TGTGCCAGCAGTTACCTCAGCCCGGGGGAGGGTGAGACCCAGTACTTC
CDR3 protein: CASSYLSPGEGETQYF

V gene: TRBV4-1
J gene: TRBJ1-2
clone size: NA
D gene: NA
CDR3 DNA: TGCGCCAGCAGCCCCGGGGCTAACTATGGCTACACCTTC
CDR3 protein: CASSPGANYGYTF

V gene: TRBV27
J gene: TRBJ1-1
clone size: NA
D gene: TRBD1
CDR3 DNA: TGTGCCAGCAGTAAACAGGGGGCGACTGAAGCTTTCTTT
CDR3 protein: CASSKQGATEAFF

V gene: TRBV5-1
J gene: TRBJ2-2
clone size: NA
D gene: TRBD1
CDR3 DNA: TGCGCCAGCAGCTTGCATAGGACAGGGGGCGGCGGGGAGCTGTTTTTT
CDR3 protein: CASSLHRTGGGGELFF

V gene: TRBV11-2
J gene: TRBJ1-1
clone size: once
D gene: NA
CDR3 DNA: TGCGCCAGCAGCCACAGTGGGCATACGAACACTGAAGCTTTCTTT
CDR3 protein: CASSHSGHTNTEAFF

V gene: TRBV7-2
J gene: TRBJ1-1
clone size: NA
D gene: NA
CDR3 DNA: TGTGCCAGCAGCTCCGGGGGGGGGAACACTGAAGCTTTCTTT
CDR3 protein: CASSSGGGNTEAFF

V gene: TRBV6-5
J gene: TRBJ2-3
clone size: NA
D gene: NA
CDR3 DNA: TGTGCCAGCAGTTACAGCGAGGGGGGGGCGGCAGATACGCAGTATTTT
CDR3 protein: CASSYSEGGAADTQYF

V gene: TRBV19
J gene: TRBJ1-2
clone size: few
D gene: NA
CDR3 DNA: TGTGCCAGTAGTCCCGCGCAGGGAGGAGGGTATGGCTACACCTTC
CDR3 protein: CASSPAQGGGYGYTF

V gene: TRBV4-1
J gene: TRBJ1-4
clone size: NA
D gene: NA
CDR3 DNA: TGCGCCAGCAGCTCCTACACTAATGAAAAACTGTTTTTT
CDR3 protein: CASSSYTNEKLFF

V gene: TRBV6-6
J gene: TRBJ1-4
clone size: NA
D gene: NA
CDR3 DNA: TGTGCCAGCAGTTTCGAACAGGGATCGGTTGAAAAACTGTTTTTT
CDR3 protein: CASSFEQGSVEKLFF

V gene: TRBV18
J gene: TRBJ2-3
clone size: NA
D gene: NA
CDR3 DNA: TGTGCCAGCTCACCAGGCACAGGGACAGATACGCAGTATTTT
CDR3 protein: CASSPGTGTDTQYF

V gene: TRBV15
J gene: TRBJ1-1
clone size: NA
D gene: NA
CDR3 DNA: TGTGCCACTTCTCTGGGGAAAAGCACTGAAGCTTTCTTT
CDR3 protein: CATSLGKSTEAFF